A single sample gave rise to the 15 T cell receptor beta chains below, sequenced in a study of control samples from healthy donors and cancer patients. This table comes from immunoSEQ multiplex PCR, and its TCRdb copy is limited to in-frame clones, with some not included. The table shows 70,000 to 95,000 clones, with roughly 86% occurring only once. The sequenced sample was blood. These receptors were obtained from a man aged 45 to 65 in good health.

The chain has TRBV6-5 and TRBJ1-4; 9 nucleotides match TRBD1. CDR1 is MNHEY, CDR2 SVGAGI, per germline. V dropped 6 bases and J dropped 11; count of bases not matched to a gene: 10. The CDR3 spans 14 residues. The CDR3 is CASRRPGTGRKLFF. CDR3 DNA: TGTGCCAGCAGACGTCCCGGGACAGGGAGGAAACTGTTTTTT.

V gene TRBV4-2 combines with J gene TRBJ1-2; possibly TRBD1 for D (6 bases). There are 15 residues in the CDR3. Looked up from germline, CDR1 is LGHNA and CDR2 is YNFKEQ. V was shortened by 1 base and J by 2 bases, with 11 bases between the two germline ends. CDR3 loop: CASSQAGEVNYGYTF. For the CDR3, the DNA is TGTGCCAGCAGCCAAGCAGGGGAAGTAAACTATGGCTACACCTTC.

V gene TRBV7-8 combines with J gene TRBJ1-1; tentatively, D is TRBD1 (5 bases). CDR3 length: 15 amino acids. Germline V CDR1 and CDR2: SGHVS, FQNEAQ. V lost 3 bases, J lost 3 bases, and 14 bases lay in between. CDR3 bases: TGTGCCAGCAGCTTGATGGGGGTTTCGGACACTGAAGCTTTCTTT. Translated, it gives CASSLMGVSDTEAFF. The full variable domain, its missing parts supplied by reference TRBV7-8 and TRBJ1-1, is GAGVSQSPRYKVAKRGQDVALRCDPISGHVSLFWYQQALGQGPEFLTYFQNEAQLDKSGLPSDRFFAERPEGSVSTLKIQRTQQEDSAVYLCASSLMGVSDTEAFFGQGTRLTVV.

The chain couples TRBV15 to TRBJ1-3; possibly TRBD1 for D (5 bases). With 8 bases removed from V and 8 bases from J, the gap between germline ends came to 16 bases. Germline V gene sequence: CDR1 LNHNV, CDR2 YYDKDF (reference sequence). The CDR3 extends over 13 amino acids. CDR3 DNA: TGTGCCACCGGGGGGACCAACCTGGACACCATATATTTT. It yields the protein CATGGTNLDTIYF. The variable domain in full, completed from reference TRBV15 and TRBJ1-3, reads DAMVIQNPRYQVTQFGKPVTLSCSQTLNHNVMYWYQQKSSQAPKLLFHYYDKDFNNEADTPDNFQSRRPNTSFCFLDIRSPGLGDTAMYLCATGGTNLDTIYFGEGSWLTVV.

V is TRBV6-6 and J is TRBJ1-5; D not certain. Per germline, CDR1 MNHNY and CDR2 SVGAGI (reference sequence). The V and J ends lost 6 bases and 1 base respectively, with 16 bases between them. This CDR3 is 16 amino acids long. In DNA form, the CDR3 reads TGTGCCAGCAGCCTGACCGGGCCCTTGAGCAATCAGCCCCAGCATTTT. This sequence encodes CASSLTGPLSNQPQHF.

The V call is TRBV11-3, the J call TRBJ1-2; D uncertain. In germline, CDR1 is SGHNT, CDR2 YENEEA. The CDR3 loop spans 13 amino acids. V shed 0 bases and J shed 4 bases, with 6 bases lying between them. CDR3 coding DNA: TGTGCCAGCAGCTTAGAACGGTCCTATGGCTACACCTTC. The encoded protein is CASSLERSYGYTF.

The chain carries TRBV3-1 (or the pseudogene TRBV3-2) and TRBJ2-7, with 11 bases aligning to TRBD2. Germline V gene sequence: CDR1 LGHDT, CDR2 YNNKEL (reference sequence). The V segment lost 1 base and the J segment 6 bases; nucleotides outside the gene matches: 2. The CDR3 is made up of 14 amino acids. CDR3 sequence reads: CASSQVTSGSEQYF. Here the CDR3 DNA reads TGTGCCAGCAGCCAAGTTACTAGCGGGAGCGAGCAGTACTTC.

The chain carries TRBV9 and TRBJ2-1; D is uncertain. The V end was cut by 6 bases, the J end by 5 bases, with 18 bases between. CDR1 and CDR2 from the germline V gene are SGDLS and YYNGEE. The CDR3 runs to 15 residues. This CDR3 reads CASTPQDLAHNEQFF. CDR3 DNA sequence: TGTGCCAGCACCCCTCAAGACTTGGCTCACAATGAGCAGTTCTTC.

CDR3 in amino acids: CASSLVGVYEQYF. The CDR3 DNA sequence: TGTGCCAGCAGCTTAGTAGGGGTCTACGAGCAGTACTTC. This rearrangement joins TRBV13 to TRBJ2-7, with D tentatively TRBD1 (5 bases). V lost 1 base and J 3 bases, leaving 7 bases between the germline ends. Looked up from germline, CDR1 is PRHDT and CDR2 is FYEKMQ (reference sequence). CDR3 size: 13 residues.

DNA for the CDR3: TGTGCCAGCAGCGCATCGACAGGGTCTGGCTACACCTTC. It translates to CASSASTGSGYTF. The V gene is TRBV5-4, the J gene TRBJ1-2; the match to TRBD1 covers 7 bases. J lost 7 bases, V lost 4 bases, and 7 bases had no gene match. The V gene's germline CDR1 is SGHNT and CDR2 YYREEE (reference sequence). The CDR3 totals 13 residues.

J is TRBJ2-7 and V is TRBV10-3; tentative D call: TRBD1 (5 bases). V was trimmed by 8 bases and J by 4 bases, leaving 12 bases between them. CDR1 is ENHRY and CDR2 is SYGVKD in the germline V gene. The CDR3 consists of 12 residues. The CDR3 here is CAISLGPYEQYF. The CDR3 region has the DNA TGTGCCATCTCTCTGGGGCCTTACGAGCAGTACTTC.

V usage is TRBV30 and J usage is TRBJ2-1; D call uncertain. Trimming took off 7 bases at V and 6 bases at J, with 19 bases between the two ends. The CDR3 totals 14 residues. Germline loops: CDR1 GTSNPN, CDR2 SVGIG (reference sequence). In DNA, the CDR3 is TGTGCCTCGGTCCCTTCTCGGAATAGCAATGAGCAGTTCTTC. This sequence encodes CASVPSRNSNEQFF.

The chain couples TRBV5-4 to TRBJ1-6; no firm D call. Germline CDR1 SGHNT, CDR2 YYREEE (reference sequence). V dropped 9 bases and J dropped 7 bases, with 20 bases sitting between them. This CDR3 region has 15 residues. In DNA form, the CDR3 reads TGTGCCACTACTCGAATTGGACGGCTCAATTCACCCCTCCACTTT. Residues: CATTRIGRLNSPLHF.

The chain couples TRBV5-4 to TRBJ2-7, with unresolved D. There are 13 residues in the CDR3. V shed 0 bases and J shed 2 bases, with 6 bases lying between them. Germline assignment: CDR1 SGHNT and CDR2 YYREEE (reference sequence). The CDR3 sequence is CASSLGGTYEQYV. For the CDR3, the DNA is TGTGCCAGCAGCTTGGGGGGAACCTACGAGCAGTACGTC.

The chain has TRBV24-1 and TRBJ1-5, with a possible D match to TRBD1 (6 bases). This CDR3 has 18 residues. Trimming took off 3 bases at V and 0 bases at J, with 17 bases between the two ends. Looked up from germline, CDR1 is KGHDR and CDR2 is SFDVKD. The CDR3 sequence: CATSDGDGTFYSNQPQHF. CDR3 nucleotides: TGTGCCACCAGTGATGGAGACGGGACATTTTATAGCAATCAGCCCCAGCATTTT.